These 21 T cell receptor beta chains share one sample of origin, sequenced in a study of T cells after yellow fever vaccination. TCRdb passed the 5' RACE reads through MiXCR, listing each CDR3 protein once. The data show roughly 400,000 distinct CDR3 sequences, approximately 19% seen once. Sequences were derived from PBMCs, sampled before the yellow fever booster vaccination. The receptors come from a man aged 18 to 30 who received the YFV17D yellow fever vaccine.

Ten or more counts support this clonotype. This sequence joins TRBV6-4 and TRBJ2-2, with TRBD1 matching over 9 bases. V trimming: 0 bases; J trimming: 7 bases; junction bases outside the gene matches: 0. The CDR3 is 14 amino acids. Germline lookup yields CDR1 MRHNA and CDR2 SNTAGT. CDR3 coding DNA: TGTGCCAGCAGTGACTCGACAGGGGGCGGGGAGCTGTTTTTT. Protein sequence: CASSDSTGGGELFF.

Only a few counts were recorded for this clonotype. This chain joins TRBV18 and TRBJ1-5; TRBD1 agrees at 7 bases. The junction had 13 bases not matched to a gene; V was cut back by 3 bases and J by 5 bases. The germline V gene encodes CDR1 KGHSH and CDR2 LQKENI. The CDR3 is 17 amino acids. CDR3 sequence: CASSPSAFGTVDQPQHF. In nucleotides, the CDR3 is TGTGCCAGCTCACCCTCCGCTTTCGGGACAGTGGATCAGCCCCAGCATTTT.

The chain links TRBV6-5 to TRBJ2-2; tentative D call: TRBD2 (6 bases). The germline V gene encodes CDR1 MNHEY and CDR2 SVGAGI. The germline V and J ends were trimmed by 8 bases and 7 bases, with 14 bases remaining between them. The CDR3 totals 13 residues. CDR3 in DNA: TGTGCCAGCCGGGCGGGACCGAGCGGGGAGCTGTTTTTT. This codes for CASRAGPSGELFF.

The genes are TRBV7-2 and TRBJ2-3; D remains unclear. This CDR3 region has 14 residues. V lost 8 bases and J lost 7, with 19 bases in between. From germline, CDR1 is SGHTA and CDR2 FQGNSA. CDR3 protein: CASVAVPLQYTQYF. The CDR3 nucleotides are TGTGCCAGCGTGGCAGTCCCCCTTCAGTATACGCAGTATTTT.

This clonotype was seen repeatedly, ten times or more. The rearrangement joins TRBV30 to TRBJ2-1; 9 bases map to TRBD2. Germline CDR1 is GTSNPN and CDR2 is SVGIG (reference sequence). The CDR3 sequence is 15 residues long. V lost 0 bases to trimming and J lost 2 bases; unmatched junction nucleotides: 2. The CDR3, as DNA: TGTGCCTGGAGTGTTGCGGGGGGGCCCTACAATGAGCAGTTCTTC. Its protein product is CAWSVAGGPYNEQFF.

This clonotype was counted a few times. The chain employs TRBV10-3 and TRBJ1-5; a possible D gene is TRBD1 (6 bases). Germline assignment: CDR1 ENHRY and CDR2 SYGVKD. V shed 8 bases and J shed 2 bases, with 13 bases lying between them. The CDR3 spans 14 residues. The CDR3: CAISPGAGNQPQHF. CDR3 in DNA: TGTGCCATCTCTCCAGGGGCAGGCAATCAGCCCCAGCATTTT.

This chain links TRBV4-3 with TRBJ2-3, with D perhaps TRBD1 (6 bases). Germline V gene data show CDR1 as LGHNA and CDR2 as YSLEER. The CDR3 runs 15 residues. The V end lost 6 bases, the J end lost 5 bases, and 18 bases lay between the germline ends. Here the CDR3 reads CASSKDSLPGDTQYF. The CDR3 nucleotides are TGCGCCAGCAGTAAGGACAGCCTCCCTGGAGATACGCAGTATTTT.

This clonotype has a count of ten or more. This chain uses TRBV7-9 with TRBJ2-2, with D hard to call. Trimming removed 2 bases from V and 6 bases from J, with 1 base in between. Germline V CDR1 and CDR2: SEHNR, FQNEAQ (reference sequence). The CDR3 is 11 amino acids. CDR3 sequence reads: CASSLPGELFF. The CDR3 region has the DNA TGTGCCAGCAGCTTACCCGGGGAGCTGTTTTTT.

This clonotype was counted between two and nine times. The rearrangement uses TRBV18 and TRBJ2-3; D gene ambiguous. The V end lost 3 bases, the J end lost 4 bases, and 8 bases lay between the germline ends. Per the germline V gene, CDR1 is KGHSH and CDR2 is LQKENI. The length of the CDR3 is 13 residues. The CDR3 sequence is CASSPGFSDTQYF. CDR3 nucleotide sequence: TGTGCCAGCTCACCGGGTTTTTCAGATACGCAGTATTTT.

The V gene is TRBV10-3, the J gene TRBJ2-3; the D gene is possibly TRBD1 (5 bases). The V end lost 6 bases, the J end lost 0 bases, and 7 bases lay between the germline ends. Per germline, CDR1 ENHRY and CDR2 SYGVKD. The CDR3 consists of 13 residues. The DNA for the CDR3 is TGTGCCATCAGGGGGCCTAGCACAGATACGCAGTATTTT. Protein product: CAIRGPSTDTQYF.

This chain uses TRBV20-1 with TRBJ2-7; 12 bases line up with TRBD1. This CDR3 region has 16 residues. V was pared by 0 bases and J by 6 bases, with 9 bases of the junction left unmatched. Looked up from germline, CDR1 is DFQATT and CDR2 is SNEGSKA (reference sequence). CDR3 in amino acids: CSARDSRGTGGSEQYF. Written as DNA, the CDR3 is TGCAGTGCTAGAGATTCAAGGGGGACAGGGGGCTCCGAGCAGTACTTC.

V gene TRBV7-2 combines with J gene TRBJ1-3; 8 nucleotides match TRBD1. The germline gives CDR1 SGHTA, CDR2 FQGNSA. The CDR3 sequence is 15 residues long. With V trimmed by 5 bases and J by 4 bases, 7 bases remained unmatched. The CDR3, as DNA: TGTGCCAGCAGCGGACAGGGTGCAATCGGAAACACCATATATTTT. Protein product: CASSGQGAIGNTIYF. Full variable domain (rest looked up from reference TRBV7-2 and TRBJ1-3): GAGVSQSPSNKVTEKGKDVELRCDPISGHTALYWYRQSLGQGLEFLIYFQGNSAPDKSGLPSDRFSAERTGGSVSTLTIQRTQQEDSAVYLCASSGQGAIGNTIYFGEGSWLTVV.

In this sample, this clonotype turned up a few times. CDR3 in amino acids: CASSNQRGGTDTQYF. CDR3 DNA sequence: TGTGCCAGCAGCAACCAGCGGGGGGGCACAGATACGCAGTATTTT. The V gene is TRBV7-2, the J gene TRBJ2-3, with 9 bases lining up with TRBD2. The CDR3 has 15 residues. CDR1 and CDR2 (germline): SGHTA, FQGNSA. V dropped 5 bases and J dropped 1; count of bases not matched to a gene: 4.

This clonotype was picked up a small number of times. V is TRBV6-5 and J is TRBJ1-4; D not certain. V lost 6 bases to trimming and J lost 8 bases, with 13 bases between them. Germline V gene sequence: CDR1 MNHEY, CDR2 SVGAGI. CDR3 length: 13 amino acids. The CDR3 is CASRGYGFEKLFF. The CDR3 DNA is TGTGCCAGCAGAGGCTACGGATTCGAAAAACTGTTTTTT.

The CDR3 protein is CASSSTGGLTDTQYF. CDR3 nucleotides: TGTGCCAGCAGTTCAACAGGGGGGCTCACAGATACGCAGTATTTT. The J gene is TRBJ2-3, the V gene TRBV27, with TRBD1 matching 8 bases. With V trimmed by 4 bases and J by 2 bases, 5 bases remained unmatched. This CDR3 has 15 amino acids. The germline CDR1 and CDR2 sequences are MNHEY and SMNVEV (reference sequence).

V is TRBV27 and J is TRBJ1-4; maybe TRBD1 (5 bases). Germline assignment: CDR1 MNHEY and CDR2 SMNVEV (reference sequence). Between the trimmed V and J ends, which lost 5 bases and 10 bases, there was a span of 17 bases. The CDR3 extends over 14 amino acids. The CDR3 DNA follows: TGTGCCAGCAGTCCAGCCTCCAGGGAGGGAAAACTGTTTTTT. As protein: CASSPASREGKLFF.

As concerns this clonotype: The junction departs from the called germline gene at one end, perhaps through a read error. The chain links TRBV5-1 to TRBJ2-2, with D unresolved. The CDR3 contains 12 residues. Germline values: CDR1 SGHRS, CDR2 YFSETQ. The CDR3 sequence: CASSLFSGELFF. CDR3 in DNA: TGTGCCAGCAGCTTGTTCTCCGGGGAGCTGTTTTTT.

The chain joins TRBV5-1 to TRBJ2-5; 11 bases map to TRBD2. V was clipped by 5 bases and J by 5 bases; unmatched bases: 11. The CDR3 consists of 16 residues. From germline, CDR1 is SGHRS and CDR2 YFSETQ. The CDR3 loop reads CASSPQLAGVGETQYF. In nucleotides, the CDR3 is TGCGCCAGCAGTCCACAACTAGCGGGGGTAGGGGAGACCCAGTACTTC.

This chain joins TRBV28 and TRBJ1-4, with TRBD1 as a possible D gene (6 bases). CDR3 length equals 17 residues. Germline V lookup: CDR1 MDHEN, CDR2 SYDVKM. Trimming took 3 bases from V and 6 from J, leaving 20 bases between them. The CDR3 protein is CASSLGRWGAGDEKLFF. The CDR3 region has the DNA TGTGCCAGCAGTTTGGGAAGGTGGGGGGCCGGGGATGAAAAACTGTTTTTT.

The V call is TRBV4-3, the J call TRBJ2-7, with 8 bases fitting TRBD2. CDR1 is LGHNA and CDR2 is YSLEER in the germline V gene. V trimming: 3 bases; J trimming: 0 bases; junction bases outside the gene matches: 7. This CDR3 is 16 amino acids long. CDR3 DNA: TGCGCCAGCAGCCAGGGCGGGGCGGGGGGCTCCTACGAGCAGTACTTC. This sequence encodes CASSQGGAGGSYEQYF.

A few counts support this clonotype. The chain has TRBV20-1 and TRBJ1-2, with D hard to call. The CDR3 spans 10 residues. V was pared by 6 bases and J by 2 bases, with 4 bases between. The germline CDR1 and CDR2 sequences are DFQATT and SNEGSKA (reference sequence). CDR3 nucleotide sequence: TGCAGTGCCGGGAACTATGGCTACACCTTC. It encodes CSAGNYGYTF.